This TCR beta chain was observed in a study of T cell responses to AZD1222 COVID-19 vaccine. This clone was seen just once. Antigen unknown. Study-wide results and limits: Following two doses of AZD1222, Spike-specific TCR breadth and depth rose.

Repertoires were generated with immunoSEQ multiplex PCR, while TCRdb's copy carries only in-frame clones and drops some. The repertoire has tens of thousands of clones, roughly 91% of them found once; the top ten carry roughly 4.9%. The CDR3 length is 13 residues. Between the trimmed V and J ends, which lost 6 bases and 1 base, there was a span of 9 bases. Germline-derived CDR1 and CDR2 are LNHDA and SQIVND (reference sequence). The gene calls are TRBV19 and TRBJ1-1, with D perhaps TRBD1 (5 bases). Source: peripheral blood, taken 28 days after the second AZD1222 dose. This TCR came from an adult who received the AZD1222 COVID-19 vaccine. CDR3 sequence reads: CASRTDRNTEAFF. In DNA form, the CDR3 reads TGTGCCAGTAGGACCGACAGGAACACTGAAGCTTTCTTT.